The rows below give T cell receptor beta chains drawn from one sample of a study of T-cell reconstitution after alpha-beta-depleted transplantation in children. TCRdb processed the PCR reads anew with MiXCR; each CDR3 protein has one entry. The sample shows over 150,000 distinct CDR3 sequences, approximately 7% of them seen only once. The sample here was PBMCs, taken before TCRalphabeta/CD19-depleted stem cell transplant. The receptors were sampled from a boy younger than 10 with acute lymphoblastic leukemia, due to receive a stem cell transplant. CDR3s include the opening cysteine and the closing phenylalanine or tryptophan. Fields, in order: CDR3 DNA, CDR3 protein, clone size, CDR3 length, D gene, J gene, V gene. The D gene is left open where the match is weak. Rows may omit the clone size; those that give it use once, few, many or a size class.

CDR3nt: TGCGCCAGCAGCTCCTCCCCGACAGCGTCTAATGAAAAACTGTTTTTT; CDR3aa: CASSSSPTASNEKLFF; abundance: many; len: 16; d_gene: .; j_gene: TRBJ1-4; v_gene: TRBV5-1
CDR3nt: TGTGCCAGCAGTGACGGGCTAGCGAACACCGGGGAGCTGTTTTTT; CDR3aa: CASSDGLANTGELFF; abundance: .; len: 15; d_gene: .; j_gene: TRBJ2-2; v_gene: TRBV6-4
CDR3nt: TGTGCCAGCAGCCAAAAGAACTCCTACGAGCAGTACTTC; CDR3aa: CASSQKNSYEQYF; abundance: many; len: 13; d_gene: .; j_gene: TRBJ2-7; v_gene: TRBV3-1
CDR3nt: TGTGCCAGCAGCCCCCCAGGGGGCTGGGAGCAGTTCTTC; CDR3aa: CASSPPGGWEQFF; abundance: few; len: 13; d_gene: TRBD1; j_gene: TRBJ2-1; v_gene: TRBV7-9
CDR3nt: TGTGCCAGCAGCCAAGGCAGGGAGGGACAGCCCCAGCATTTT; CDR3aa: CASSQGREGQPQHF; abundance: many; len: 14; d_gene: .; j_gene: TRBJ1-5; v_gene: TRBV3-1
CDR3nt: TGTGCCAGCAGTACCTACTCGACTCGAGTGGGAGAGACCCAGTGCTTC; CDR3aa: CASSTYSTRVGETQCF; abundance: .; len: 16; d_gene: .; j_gene: TRBJ2-5; v_gene: TRBV28
CDR3nt: TGCAGTGCTAGAGGGCATTTAGGCGAGCAGTACTTC; CDR3aa: CSARGHLGEQYF; abundance: many; len: 12; d_gene: .; j_gene: TRBJ2-7; v_gene: TRBV20-1
CDR3nt: TGCAGTGCTAGTTACACCGGGACAGTTCTTGAGCAGTTCTTC; CDR3aa: CSASYTGTVLEQFF; abundance: many; len: 14; d_gene: TRBD1; j_gene: TRBJ2-1; v_gene: TRBV20-1
CDR3nt: TGTGCCAGCAGCCACAGGGGTTCACCCCTCCACTTT; CDR3aa: CASSHRGSPLHF; abundance: many; len: 12; d_gene: TRBD1; j_gene: TRBJ1-6; v_gene: TRBV12-3/TRBV12-4
CDR3nt: TGTGCCAGCAGTTACGGAATAGGGGGAGCGGGGGTATATACGCAGTATTTT; CDR3aa: CASSYGIGGAGVYTQYF; abundance: many; len: 17; d_gene: TRBD2; j_gene: TRBJ2-3; v_gene: TRBV6-5
CDR3nt: TGTGCCAGCAGCCAAGGGAAGGAAGCGGACTATTACGAGCAGTACTTC; CDR3aa: CASSQGKEADYYEQYF; abundance: many; len: 16; d_gene: .; j_gene: TRBJ2-7; v_gene: TRBV3-1
CDR3nt: TGCAGCGTAGCCAGCCCAGGGGGCCTCTACAATGAGCAGTTCTTC; CDR3aa: CSVASPGGLYNEQFF; abundance: many; len: 15; d_gene: TRBD1; j_gene: TRBJ2-1; v_gene: TRBV29-1
CDR3nt: TGCAGTGCTACCTCTCATGCGGGGACGGTAAACACTGAAGCTTTCTTT; CDR3aa: CSATSHAGTVNTEAFF; abundance: many; len: 16; d_gene: .; j_gene: TRBJ1-1; v_gene: TRBV20-1
CDR3nt: TGTGCCAGCACTTTCGGACGGAATAGCAATCAGCCCCAGCATTTT; CDR3aa: CASTFGRNSNQPQHF; abundance: many; len: 15; d_gene: .; j_gene: TRBJ1-5; v_gene: TRBV28
CDR3nt: TGTGCCAGCAGCCCCTTAAGGTACAATGAGCAGTTCTTC; CDR3aa: CASSPLRYNEQFF; abundance: few; len: 13; d_gene: .; j_gene: TRBJ2-1; v_gene: TRBV7-3
CDR3nt: TGTGCCAGCAGCTTAGATGATGGGGACACAGATACGCAGTATTTT; CDR3aa: CASSLDDGDTDTQYF; abundance: many; len: 15; d_gene: .; j_gene: TRBJ2-3; v_gene: TRBV7-9
CDR3nt: TGTGCCAGCAGCGAAGGGACAGATAACTATGGCTACACCTTC; CDR3aa: CASSEGTDNYGYTF; abundance: few; len: 14; d_gene: TRBD1; j_gene: TRBJ1-2; v_gene: TRBV5-4
CDR3nt: TGTGCCAGCAGACTAGACAGGGGCGCTTCGCGGGGCCACTTC; CDR3aa: CASRLDRGASRGHF; abundance: .; len: 14; d_gene: TRBD1; j_gene: TRBJ2-7; v_gene: TRBV28
CDR3nt: TGCGCCAGCAGCGTGGGACAGGGGGACCAAGAGACCCAGTACTTC; CDR3aa: CASSVGQGDQETQYF; abundance: many; len: 15; d_gene: TRBD1; j_gene: TRBJ2-5; v_gene: TRBV5-1
CDR3nt: TGTGCCACCAGTGATTTGGGCACCCTAAAGGGAGCTTTCTTT; CDR3aa: CATSDLGTLKGAFF; abundance: many; len: 14; d_gene: .; j_gene: TRBJ1-1; v_gene: TRBV24-1
CDR3nt: TGTGCCAGCCAACGGGGACAGGTATACAATGAGCAGTTCTTC; CDR3aa: CASQRGQVYNEQFF; abundance: few; len: 14; d_gene: TRBD1; j_gene: TRBJ2-1; v_gene: TRBV2
CDR3nt: TGTGCCAGCAGCTATCTGGGACAGATCAATCAGCCCCAGCATTTT; CDR3aa: CASSYLGQINQPQHF; abundance: few; len: 15; d_gene: TRBD1; j_gene: TRBJ1-5; v_gene: TRBV7-8
CDR3nt: TGTGCCAGCAGCTTAGGGCTAGCGGGGGGAGAGACCCAGTACTTC; CDR3aa: CASSLGLAGGETQYF; abundance: many; len: 15; d_gene: TRBD2; j_gene: TRBJ2-5; v_gene: TRBV7-2
CDR3nt: TGTGCCAGCACGCCTCTAAGGACAGGGGCCGGCAATGAGCAGTTCTTC; CDR3aa: CASTPLRTGAGNEQFF; abundance: few; len: 16; d_gene: TRBD1; j_gene: TRBJ2-1; v_gene: TRBV12-3/TRBV12-4
CDR3nt: TGTGCCAGCAGCCAAGAGGGTCTCCACTACGAGCAGTACTTC; CDR3aa: CASSQEGLHYEQYF; abundance: many; len: 14; d_gene: .; j_gene: TRBJ2-7; v_gene: TRBV4-2
CDR3nt: TGCGCCAGCACTGAACCGGGACGGAATTACTACGAGCAGTACTTC; CDR3aa: CASTEPGRNYYEQYF; abundance: .; len: 15; d_gene: .; j_gene: TRBJ2-7; v_gene: TRBV10-2
CDR3nt: TGTGCCAGCAGCATAAGACTAGCGGGGGGGCCCACAGATACGCAGTATTTT; CDR3aa: CASSIRLAGGPTDTQYF; abundance: many; len: 17; d_gene: TRBD2; j_gene: TRBJ2-3; v_gene: TRBV5-4
CDR3nt: TGTGCCAGCAGCTTGGTGGCGGTAGCGGGGTCCGAGGAGACCCAGTACTTC; CDR3aa: CASSLVAVAGSEETQYF; abundance: few; len: 17; d_gene: TRBD2; j_gene: TRBJ2-5; v_gene: TRBV5-5
CDR3nt: TGCGCCAGCGGGACTACTCAAGAGACCCAGTACTTC; CDR3aa: CASGTTQETQYF; abundance: many; len: 12; d_gene: TRBD2; j_gene: TRBJ2-5; v_gene: TRBV10-2
CDR3nt: TGTGCCAGCAGTTTAGTGGGACAGGGGGTCGAAAAACTGTTTTTT; CDR3aa: CASSLVGQGVEKLFF; abundance: .; len: 15; d_gene: TRBD1; j_gene: TRBJ1-4; v_gene: TRBV28